This T cell receptor beta chain was captured in a study of blood T cell repertoires in COVID-19. Study context: The cDNA or gDNA used as material had been derived from T cells, B-cell-depleted T cells, or PBMCs.

It was during active infection that Seattle patients were enrolled and then longitudinally followed. Assay used: immunoSEQ multiplex PCR; TCRdb lists only in-frame clones, some missing. Of about 160,000 clones in the sample, roughly 89% are singletons; the top ten hold about a tenth. Per the germline V gene, CDR1 is MNHNY and CDR2 is SVGAGI (reference sequence). J was trimmed by 8 bases and V by 5 bases; bases with no gene match: 9. This CDR3 contains 15 residues. Material: peripheral blood. The rearrangement joins TRBV6-6 to TRBJ2-1, with 10 bases aligning to TRBD1. The origin of this receptor is a woman aged 65 to 85 with COVID-19, enrolled during active disease. The CDR3 loop is CASSPRDRGGHEQFF. The CDR3 DNA is TGTGCCAGCAGTCCCCGGGACAGGGGAGGTCATGAGCAGTTCTTC.